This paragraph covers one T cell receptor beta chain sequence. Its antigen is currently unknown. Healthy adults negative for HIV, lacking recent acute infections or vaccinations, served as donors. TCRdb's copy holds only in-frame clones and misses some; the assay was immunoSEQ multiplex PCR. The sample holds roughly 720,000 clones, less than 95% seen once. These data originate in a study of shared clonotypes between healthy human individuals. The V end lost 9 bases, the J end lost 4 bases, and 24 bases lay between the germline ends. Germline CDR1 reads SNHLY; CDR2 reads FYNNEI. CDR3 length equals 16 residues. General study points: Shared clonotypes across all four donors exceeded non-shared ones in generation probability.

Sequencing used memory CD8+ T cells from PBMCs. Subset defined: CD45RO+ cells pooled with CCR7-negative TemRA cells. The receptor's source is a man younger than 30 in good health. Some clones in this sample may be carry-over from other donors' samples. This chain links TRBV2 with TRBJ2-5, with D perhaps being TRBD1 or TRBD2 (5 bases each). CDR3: CARDAGTPDVRETQYF. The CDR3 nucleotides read TGTGCCAGAGATGCAGGGACCCCCGACGTGAGAGAGACCCAGTACTTC.